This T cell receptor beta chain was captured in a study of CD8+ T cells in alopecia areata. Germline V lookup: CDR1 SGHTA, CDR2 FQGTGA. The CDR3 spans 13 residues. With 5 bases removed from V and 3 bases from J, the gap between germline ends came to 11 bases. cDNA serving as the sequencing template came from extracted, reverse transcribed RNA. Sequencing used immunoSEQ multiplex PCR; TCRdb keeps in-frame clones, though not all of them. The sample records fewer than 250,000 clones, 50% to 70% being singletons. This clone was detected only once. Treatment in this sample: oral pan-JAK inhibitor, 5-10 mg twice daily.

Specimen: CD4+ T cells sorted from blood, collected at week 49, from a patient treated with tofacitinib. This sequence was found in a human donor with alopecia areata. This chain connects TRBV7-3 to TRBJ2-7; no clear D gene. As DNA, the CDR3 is TGTGCCAGCAGCCCCCGGATGAACTACGAGCAGTACTTC. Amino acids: CASSPRMNYEQYF.